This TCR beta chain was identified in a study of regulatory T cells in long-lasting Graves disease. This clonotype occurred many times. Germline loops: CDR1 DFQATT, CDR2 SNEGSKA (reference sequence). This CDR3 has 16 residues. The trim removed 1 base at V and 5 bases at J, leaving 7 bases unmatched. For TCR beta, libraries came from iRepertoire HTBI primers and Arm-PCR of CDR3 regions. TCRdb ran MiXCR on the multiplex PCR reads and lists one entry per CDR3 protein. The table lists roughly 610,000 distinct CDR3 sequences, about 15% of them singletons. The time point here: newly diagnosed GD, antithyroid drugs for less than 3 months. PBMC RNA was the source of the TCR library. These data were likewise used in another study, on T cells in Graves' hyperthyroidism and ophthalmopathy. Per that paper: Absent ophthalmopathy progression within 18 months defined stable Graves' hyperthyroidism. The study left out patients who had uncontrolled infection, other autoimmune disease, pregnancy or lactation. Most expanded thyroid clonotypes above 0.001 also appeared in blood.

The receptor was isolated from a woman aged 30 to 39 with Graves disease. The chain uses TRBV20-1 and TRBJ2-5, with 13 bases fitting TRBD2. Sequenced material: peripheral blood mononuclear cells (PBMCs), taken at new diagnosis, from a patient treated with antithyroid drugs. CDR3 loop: CSARGLTSGRAETQYF. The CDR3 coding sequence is TGCAGTGCTAGAGGACTTACTAGCGGGAGGGCTGAGACCCAGTACTTC.